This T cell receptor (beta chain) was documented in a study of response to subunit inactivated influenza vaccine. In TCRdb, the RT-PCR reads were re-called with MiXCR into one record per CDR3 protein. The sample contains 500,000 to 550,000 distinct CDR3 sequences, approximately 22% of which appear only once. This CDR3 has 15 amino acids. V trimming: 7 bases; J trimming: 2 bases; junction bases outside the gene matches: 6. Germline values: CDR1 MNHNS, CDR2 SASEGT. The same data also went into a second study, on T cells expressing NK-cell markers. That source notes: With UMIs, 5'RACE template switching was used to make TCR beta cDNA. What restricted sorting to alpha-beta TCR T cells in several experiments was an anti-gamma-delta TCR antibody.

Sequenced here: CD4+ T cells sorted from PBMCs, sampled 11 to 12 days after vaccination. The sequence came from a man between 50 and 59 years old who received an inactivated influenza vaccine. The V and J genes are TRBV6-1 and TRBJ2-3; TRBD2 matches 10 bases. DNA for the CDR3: TGTGCCAGCAAGAGACTAGCGGGCTACACAGATACGCAGTATTTT. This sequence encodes CASKRLAGYTDTQYF.